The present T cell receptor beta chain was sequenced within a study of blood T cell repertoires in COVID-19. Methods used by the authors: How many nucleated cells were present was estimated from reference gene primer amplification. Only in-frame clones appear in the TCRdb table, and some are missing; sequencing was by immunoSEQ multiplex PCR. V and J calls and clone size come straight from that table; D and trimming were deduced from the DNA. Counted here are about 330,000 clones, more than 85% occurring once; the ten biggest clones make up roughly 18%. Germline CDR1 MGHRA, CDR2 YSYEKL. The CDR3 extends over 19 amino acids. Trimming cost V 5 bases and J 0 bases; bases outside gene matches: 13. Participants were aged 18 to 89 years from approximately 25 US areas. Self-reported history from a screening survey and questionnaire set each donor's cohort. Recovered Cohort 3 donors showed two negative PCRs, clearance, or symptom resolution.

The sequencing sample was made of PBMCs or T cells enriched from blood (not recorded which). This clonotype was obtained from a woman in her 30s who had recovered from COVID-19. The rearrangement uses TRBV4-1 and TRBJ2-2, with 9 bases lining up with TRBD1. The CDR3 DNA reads TGCGCCAGCAGCGCCCCCCATCTCGGACAGGGGCCGAACACCGGGGAGCTGTTTTTT. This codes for CASSAPHLGQGPNTGELFF.